This T cell receptor beta chain is drawn from a study of shared clonotypes between healthy human individuals. Generated by immunoSEQ multiplex PCR, the TCRdb table keeps only in-frame clones and is missing some. The sample lists some 2,500,000 clones, 80% to 95% seen once, with around 0.38% in the top ten. The CDR3 covers 14 residues. Germline lookup yields CDR1 SEHNR and CDR2 FQNEAQ (reference sequence). V was clipped by 5 bases and J by 5 bases, with 15 bases between them. The clonotype comes from a man aged 18 to 30 in good health. Some clones in this sample may be carry-over from other donors' samples. The rearrangement links TRBV7-9 to TRBJ1-1, with no clear D. The sequenced sample consisted of naive CD4+ T cells from PBMCs. Described subset: CD45RA+ positively selected. CDR3 loop: CASSQRDTGTEAFF. The CDR3 DNA sequence: TGTGCCAGCAGCCAGCGGGATACGGGGACTGAAGCTTTCTTT.